This TCR beta chain was documented in a study of blood T cell repertoires in COVID-19. This CDR3 comprises 15 residues. Germline V CDR1 and CDR2: MGHRA, YSYEKL. The J segment lost 7 bases and the V segment lost 0 bases, leaving 8 bases of the junction unmatched. In the original processing: It was from reference gene primer amplification that nucleated cell counts were estimated. Sequencing used immunoSEQ multiplex PCR; TCRdb keeps in-frame clones, though not all of them. That table supplies the V and J calls and clone size; D and trimming were determined from the DNA. The data show approximately 140,000 clones, roughly 80% seen once.

V usage is TRBV4-1 and J usage is TRBJ1-1; 7 nucleotides match TRBD1. The sample was peripheral blood. The sequence derives from a man between 65 and 80 years old with acute or convalescent COVID-19. The CDR3 DNA is TGCGCCAGCAGCCAAGATGAGGAGGGGGCTGGTGAAGCTTTCTTT. Protein: CASSQDEEGAGEAFF.